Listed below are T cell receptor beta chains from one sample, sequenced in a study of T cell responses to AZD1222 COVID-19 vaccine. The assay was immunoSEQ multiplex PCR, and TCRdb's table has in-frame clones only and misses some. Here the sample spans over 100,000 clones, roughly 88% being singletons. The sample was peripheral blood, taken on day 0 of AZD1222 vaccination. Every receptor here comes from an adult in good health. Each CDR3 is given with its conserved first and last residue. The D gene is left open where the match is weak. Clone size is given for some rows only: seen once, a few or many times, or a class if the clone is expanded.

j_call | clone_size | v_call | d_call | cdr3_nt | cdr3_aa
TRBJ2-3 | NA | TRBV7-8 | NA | TGTGCCAGCAGCCCCCAGGGTGGGACAGATACGCAGTATTTT | CASSPQGGTDTQYF
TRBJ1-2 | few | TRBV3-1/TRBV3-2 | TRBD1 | TGTGCCAGCAGCCAAACTCCGGGACAGGTCTCTGGCTACACCTTC | CASSQTPGQVSGYTF
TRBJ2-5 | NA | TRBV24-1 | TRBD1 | TGTGCCACCAGTGATGACCCGGGACAGCCTGTTGTCGCCCAGTACTTC | CATSDDPGQPVVAQYF
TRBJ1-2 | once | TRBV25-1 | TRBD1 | TGTGCCAGCAGTGCCCACACAGGGGGCGATGGCTACACCTTC | CASSAHTGGDGYTF
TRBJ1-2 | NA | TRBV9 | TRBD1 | TGTGCCAGCAGCGTAGTCGGGACAGGAGCTTATGGCTACACCTTC | CASSVVGTGAYGYTF
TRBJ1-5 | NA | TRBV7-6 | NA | TGTGCCAGCAGCTCACTACCCGATCAGCCCCAGCATTTT | CASSSLPDQPQHF
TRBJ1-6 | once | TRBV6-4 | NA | TGTGCCAGCAGTGAAGCATTTGATTCACCCCTCCACTTT | CASSEAFDSPLHF
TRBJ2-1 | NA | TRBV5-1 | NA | TGCGCCAGCAGCTTGGCTAGCGGGTCACAGGGGGAGCAGTTCTTC | CASSLASGSQGEQFF
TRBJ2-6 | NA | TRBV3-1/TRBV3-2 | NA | TGTGCCAGCAGCCGCTTAGGGGGGCGAAGCTCTGGGGCCAACGTCCTGACTTTC | CASSRLGGRSSGANVLTF
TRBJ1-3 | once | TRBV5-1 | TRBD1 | TGCGCCAGCAGCTTGGCCGGGGGACAGGGTGCTGGAAACACCATATATTTT | CASSLAGGQGAGNTIYF
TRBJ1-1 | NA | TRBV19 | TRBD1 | TGTGCCAGTAGTGCCCGACAGGGGATGAACACTGAAGCTTTCTTT | CASSARQGMNTEAFF
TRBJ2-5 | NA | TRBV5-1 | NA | TGCGCCAGCAGCTTGGAGGGGCTGGGGGGCCGAGAGACCCAGTACTTC | CASSLEGLGGRETQYF
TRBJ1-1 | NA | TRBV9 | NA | TGTGCCAGCAAGGGGGTAAACACTGAAGCTTTCTTT | CASKGVNTEAFF
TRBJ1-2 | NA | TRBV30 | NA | TGTGCCTGGAGCCCCTCAGTAGGGGGCTACACCTTC | CAWSPSVGGYTF
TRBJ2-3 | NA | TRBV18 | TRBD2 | TGTGCCAGCTCACCAGAGCGGGGGGGCACAGATACGCAGTATTTT | CASSPERGGTDTQYF
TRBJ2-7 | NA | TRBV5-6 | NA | TGTGCCAGCAGCCTGACAGGAACCTACGAGCAGTACTTC | CASSLTGTYEQYF
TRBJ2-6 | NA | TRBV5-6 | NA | TGTGCCAGCAGCCCGGGGGTCGGGGACGGGGCCAACGTCCTGACTTTC | CASSPGVGDGANVLTF
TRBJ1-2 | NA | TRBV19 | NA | TGTGCCAGTAGGAGTACGGCAGCTAACTATGGCTACACCTTC | CASRSTAANYGYTF
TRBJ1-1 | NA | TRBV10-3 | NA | TGTGCCATCAGATCACACAGGGACATGGCTAAAACGGTTGAAGCTTTCTTT | CAIRSHRDMAKTVEAFF
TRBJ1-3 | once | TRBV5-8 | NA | TGTGCCAGCAGCATTGGTGGTTATAAAGGAAACACCATATATTTT | CASSIGGYKGNTIYF
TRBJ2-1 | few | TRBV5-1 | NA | TGCGCCAGCAGCCCGAGGTCCTACAATGAGCAGTTCTTC | CASSPRSYNEQFF
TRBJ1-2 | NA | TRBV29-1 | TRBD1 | TGCAGCGTTGTTCCCGCAGGGGGCTACTATGGCTACACCTTC | CSVVPAGGYYGYTF
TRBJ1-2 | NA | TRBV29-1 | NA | TGCAGCGTTCGGGGAGGCTATGGCTACACCTTC | CSVRGGYGYTF
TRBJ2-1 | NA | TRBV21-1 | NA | TGTGCCAGCAGCGGGGTAGCGGAGGGGGGCCTCCCCAATGAGCAGTTCTTC | CASSGVAEGGLPNEQFF
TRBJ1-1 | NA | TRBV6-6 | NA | TGTGCCAGCACCAGGGACGCGGGCACTGAAGCTTTCTTT | CASTRDAGTEAFF
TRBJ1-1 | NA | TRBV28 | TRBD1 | TGTGCCAGCAACCGACAGGGAGGTTGGACTGAAGCTTTCTTT | CASNRQGGWTEAFF
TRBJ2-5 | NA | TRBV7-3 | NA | TGTGCCAGCAGCTCGACAGGTCTCCAAGAGACCCAGTACTTC | CASSSTGLQETQYF
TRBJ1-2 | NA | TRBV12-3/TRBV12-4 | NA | TGTGCCAGCAGTCACCGACGGAGCCGAGGCTACACCTTC | CASSHRRSRGYTF
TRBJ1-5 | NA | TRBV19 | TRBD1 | TGTGCCAGTAAAGGGGGACAGCGCAATCAGCCCCAGCATTTT | CASKGGQRNQPQHF
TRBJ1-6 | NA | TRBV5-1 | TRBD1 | TGCGCCAGCAGCTTGGCTCAGGGGGGTACGAATTCACCCCTCCACTTT | CASSLAQGGTNSPLHF
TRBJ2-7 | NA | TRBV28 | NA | TGTGCCAGCAGAAATGGACAGCTCTCCTACGAGCAGTACTTC | CASRNGQLSYEQYF
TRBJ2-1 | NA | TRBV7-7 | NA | TGTGCCAGCAGCTTAGCGGGGGACAATGAGCAGTTCTTC | CASSLAGDNEQFF
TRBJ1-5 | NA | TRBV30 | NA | TGTGCCTGGAAAACCAGGGATCAAAGCAATCAGCCCCAGCATTTT | CAWKTRDQSNQPQHF
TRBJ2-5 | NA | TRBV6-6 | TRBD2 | TGTGCCAGCAGCCGAAATCCCCGGACTAGCGGCTCCTGGGGGGAGACCCAGTACTTC | CASSRNPRTSGSWGETQYF
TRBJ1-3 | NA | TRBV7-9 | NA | TGTGCCAGCAGCTTTGGTGCCCCGAGCTCTGGAAACACCATATATTTT | CASSFGAPSSGNTIYF
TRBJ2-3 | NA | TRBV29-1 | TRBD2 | TGCAGCGCCTCTTTTACTAGCGGGAGCCATACGCAGTATTTT | CSASFTSGSHTQYF
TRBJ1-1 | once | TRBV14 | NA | TGTGCCAGCAGCCAAGTCGGGAACACTGAAGCTTTCTTT | CASSQVGNTEAFF
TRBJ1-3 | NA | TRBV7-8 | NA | TGTGCCAGCAGCGCACAACCGGGAAACACCATATATTTT | CASSAQPGNTIYF
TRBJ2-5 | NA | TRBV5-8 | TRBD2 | TGTGCCAGCAGCCCGGGACTAGCGGGAGGGAAAGAGACCCAGTACTTC | CASSPGLAGGKETQYF
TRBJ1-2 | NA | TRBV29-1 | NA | TGCAGCGTTGATAGGGGAAGAGGGAATGGCTACACCTTC | CSVDRGRGNGYTF
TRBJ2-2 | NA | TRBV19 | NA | TGTGCCAGTAGTAAAGCATACACCGGGGAGCTGTTTTTT | CASSKAYTGELFF
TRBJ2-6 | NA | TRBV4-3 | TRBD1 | TGCGCCAGCAGCCAGCTGACAGGGTCTGGGGCCAACGTCCTGACTTTC | CASSQLTGSGANVLTF
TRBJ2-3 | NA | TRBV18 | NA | TGTGCCAGCTCACCGTCTAGGGGGGACACAGATACGCAGTATTTT | CASSPSRGDTDTQYF
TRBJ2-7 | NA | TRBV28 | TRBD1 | TGTGCCACCCATCGGACAGGGTTGTACGAGCAGTACTTC | CATHRTGLYEQYF
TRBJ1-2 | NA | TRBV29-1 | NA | TGCAGCGTTTTGTCGGATGGCTACACCTTC | CSVLSDGYTF
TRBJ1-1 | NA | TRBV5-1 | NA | TGCGCCAGCAGCTGGGACGGCCGGAACACTGAAGCTTTCTTT | CASSWDGRNTEAFF
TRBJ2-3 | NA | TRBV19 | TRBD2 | TGTGCCAGTAGTATGACGGGGGGGAGCACAGATACGCAGTATTTT | CASSMTGGSTDTQYF
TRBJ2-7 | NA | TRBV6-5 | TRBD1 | TGTGCCAGCAGTTTCGGGACAGGGGGCGGCGAGCAGTACTTC | CASSFGTGGGEQYF
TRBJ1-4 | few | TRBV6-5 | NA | TGTGCCAGCAGCCGTAATGAAAAACTGTTTTTT | CASSRNEKLFF
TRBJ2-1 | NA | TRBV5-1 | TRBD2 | TGCGCCAGCAGCTTTTCAACTAGCGGGTATACCTCCTACAATGAGCAGTTCTTC | CASSFSTSGYTSYNEQFF
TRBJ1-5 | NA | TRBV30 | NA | TGTGCCTGGGCTCAGGGGCAGGCTCAGCCCCAGCATTTT | CAWAQGQAQPQHF
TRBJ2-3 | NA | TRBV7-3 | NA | TGTGCCAGCAGCTCAAAGACCAAATCGGATACGCAGTATTTT | CASSSKTKSDTQYF
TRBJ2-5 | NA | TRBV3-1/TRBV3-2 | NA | TGTGCCAGCAGCCAAGATGAGGCAGCACAAGAGACCCAGTACTTC | CASSQDEAAQETQYF
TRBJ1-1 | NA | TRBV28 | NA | TGTGCCAGCAGTCTTCCAGGGGTGGTGAACACTGAAGCTTTCTTT | CASSLPGVVNTEAFF
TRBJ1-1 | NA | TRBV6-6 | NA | TGTGCCAGCAGTTACGACCCTCGGGGAGGGAGAGCTTTCTTT | CASSYDPRGGRAFF
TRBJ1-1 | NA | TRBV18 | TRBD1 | TGTGCCAGCTCATCAACATACGGGACAGGGGTGAACACTGAAGCTTTCTTT | CASSSTYGTGVNTEAFF
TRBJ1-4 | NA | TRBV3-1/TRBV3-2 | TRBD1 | TGTGCCAGCAGCCGGACAGGGGCCCGTGAGGGAAAACTGTTTTTT | CASSRTGAREGKLFF
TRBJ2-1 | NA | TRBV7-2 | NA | TGTGCCAGCAGCCTGGGGGGGGCCCATTACAATGAGCAGTTCTTC | CASSLGGAHYNEQFF
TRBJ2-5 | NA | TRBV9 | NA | TGTGCCAGCAGCCAAAAGAGCCACCCAACCCAAGAGACCCAGTACTTC | CASSQKSHPTQETQYF